Listed below are T cell receptor beta chains from one sample, sequenced in a study of blood T cell repertoires in COVID-19. Sequencing used immunoSEQ multiplex PCR; TCRdb keeps in-frame clones, though not all of them. The data hold around 250,000 clones, with around nine tenths observed a single time. Sequenced sample: peripheral blood. Receptor source: a woman aged 35 to 49 who had recovered from COVID-19. The CDR3 runs from the conserved cysteine through the conserved F or W. Each record gives: J gene, V gene, clone size, D gene, CDR3 protein, CDR3 DNA. A D gene is named only where the DNA matches it firmly. The size entry is marked missing in some rows and otherwise reads once, few, many or a size class.

J: TRBJ2-1; V: TRBV5-1; size: NA; D: NA; CDR3: CASSLDFVNEQFF; DNA: TGCGCCAGCAGCTTGGATTTCGTCAATGAGCAGTTCTTC
J: TRBJ2-2; V: TRBV28; size: NA; D: TRBD2; CDR3: CASSLWLAGDTGELFF; DNA: TGTGCCAGCAGTTTATGGCTAGCGGGAGACACCGGGGAGCTGTTTTTT
J: TRBJ2-7; V: TRBV7-9; size: NA; D: TRBD1; CDR3: CASSWTGTYEQYF; DNA: TGTGCCAGCAGCTGGACAGGTACCTACGAGCAGTACTTC
J: TRBJ2-3; V: TRBV7-2; size: NA; D: TRBD2; CDR3: CASSLLGLAGSTDTQYF; DNA: TGTGCCAGCAGCCTACTCGGACTAGCGGGGAGCACAGATACGCAGTATTTT
J: TRBJ2-5; V: TRBV7-9; size: NA; D: NA; CDR3: CASSLAGQQQETQYF; DNA: TGTGCCAGCAGCTTAGCGGGCCAACAGCAAGAGACCCAGTACTTC
J: TRBJ2-1; V: TRBV6-5; size: NA; D: TRBD2; CDR3: CASGRDNEQFF; DNA: TGTGCCAGCGGGAGGGACAATGAGCAGTTCTTC
J: TRBJ1-1; V: TRBV7-9; size: NA; D: TRBD1; CDR3: CASSLATGENTEAFF; DNA: TGTGCCAGCAGCTTAGCGACAGGGGAGAACACTGAAGCTTTCTTT
J: TRBJ1-5; V: TRBV18; size: NA; D: TRBD1; CDR3: CASSLGQGSNQPQHF; DNA: TGTGCCAGCTCACTCGGACAGGGGAGCAATCAGCCCCAGCATTTT
J: TRBJ1-3; V: TRBV15; size: NA; D: TRBD1; CDR3: CATSSRRGTSGNTIYF; DNA: TGTGCCACCAGCAGTCGCAGGGGGACCTCTGGAAACACCATATATTTT
J: TRBJ2-3; V: TRBV5-1; size: NA; D: TRBD2; CDR3: CASSRGLDPDTQYF; DNA: TGCGCCAGCAGCCGTGGACTAGATCCAGATACGCAGTATTTT
J: TRBJ2-7; V: TRBV7-8; size: once; D: NA; CDR3: CASSLVWPNYEQYF; DNA: TGTGCCAGCAGCTTAGTATGGCCCAACTACGAGCAGTACTTC
J: TRBJ1-1; V: TRBV5-1; size: NA; D: NA; CDR3: CASSLGTENTEAFF; DNA: TGCGCCAGCAGCTTGGGGACAGAGAACACTGAAGCTTTCTTT
J: TRBJ2-3; V: TRBV7-3; size: once; D: TRBD2; CDR3: CASSSTGTSSSAQYF; DNA: TGTGCCAGCAGCTCAACCGGGACTAGCTCCTCCGCGCAGTATTTT
J: TRBJ2-2; V: TRBV7-9; size: many; D: TRBD2; CDR3: CASSPGGLAASNTGELFF; DNA: TGTGCCAGCAGCCCCGGAGGGCTAGCGGCATCAAACACCGGGGAGCTGTTTTTT
J: TRBJ2-7; V: TRBV27; size: NA; D: TRBD2; CDR3: CASNTLAGSYEQYF; DNA: TGTGCCAGCAACACCTTAGCGGGGTCCTACGAGCAGTACTTC
J: TRBJ2-7; V: TRBV27; size: NA; D: NA; CDR3: CASSLGGRVEEQYF; DNA: TGTGCCAGCAGTTTAGGGGGCAGGGTTGAAGAGCAGTACTTC
J: TRBJ2-2; V: TRBV2; size: NA; D: TRBD1; CDR3: CASDPTGGNTGELFF; DNA: TGTGCCAGCGACCCGACAGGGGGGAACACCGGGGAGCTGTTTTTT
J: TRBJ2-5; V: TRBV29-1; size: NA; D: NA; CDR3: CSVATVLETQYF; DNA: TGCAGCGTTGCCACGGTCCTTGAGACCCAGTACTTC
J: TRBJ1-2; V: TRBV29-1; size: NA; D: TRBD1; CDR3: CSVPSLDRGKGYGYTF; DNA: TGCAGCGTTCCATCCTTGGACAGGGGGAAAGGCTATGGCTACACCTTC
J: TRBJ2-7; V: TRBV19; size: NA; D: NA; CDR3: CASSPGGIYEQYF; DNA: TGTGCCAGTAGCCCAGGGGGGATCTACGAGCAGTACTTC
J: TRBJ1-2; V: TRBV6-5; size: NA; D: TRBD1; CDR3: CASRMTGPYGYTF; DNA: TGTGCCAGCAGAATGACAGGGCCCTATGGCTACACCTTC
J: TRBJ1-1; V: TRBV9; size: few; D: TRBD1; CDR3: CASSVGTGGVGTEAFF; DNA: TGTGCCAGCAGCGTAGGAACAGGGGGCGTAGGGACTGAAGCTTTCTTT
J: TRBJ1-6; V: TRBV18; size: once; D: TRBD1; CDR3: CASSLTGTGQSPLHF; DNA: TGTGCCAGCTCACTGACCGGGACAGGTCAATCACCCCTCCACTTT
J: TRBJ2-7; V: TRBV4-1; size: NA; D: NA; CDR3: CASSLPSSYEQYF; DNA: TGCGCCAGCAGCCTCCCTAGCTCCTACGAGCAGTACTTC
J: TRBJ1-5; V: TRBV19; size: NA; D: TRBD1; CDR3: CASSTTDRGNQPQHF; DNA: TGTGCCAGTAGTACCACGGACAGGGGCAATCAGCCCCAGCATTTT